The sequence of this T cell receptor (beta chain) was determined in a study of control samples from healthy donors and cancer patients. The CDR3 consists of 14 residues. Trimming pared 4 bases from V and 1 base from J, leaving 9 bases between. Germline-derived CDR1 and CDR2 are LNHDA and SQIVND (reference sequence). Sequenced by immunoSEQ multiplex PCR; TCRdb stores in-frame clones only, minus some. The sample shows about 41,000 clones, approximately 94% of them seen only once. The sequence came from a man aged 55 to 70 in good health. The chain employs TRBV19 and TRBJ2-3; no clear D gene. The sample was blood. The CDR3 protein is CASSNWAGTDTQYF. The CDR3 DNA sequence: TGTGCCAGTAGTAATTGGGCAGGCACAGATACGCAGTATTTT.